This T cell receptor (beta chain) appears in the sequencing data of a study of OX40 agonist ivuxolimab in advanced cancers. For this clone: Its antigen is as yet unknown.

Autoimmune disease history or systemic immunosuppression meant exclusion. The study sampled blood at baseline, cycle 4 day 1, and cycle 7 day 1. V was clipped by 2 bases and J by 0 bases, with 30 bases between them. This CDR3 has 22 residues. Germline V CDR1 and CDR2: SGHRS, YFSETQ. Study results and caveats: The study observed clonal expansion of CD4+ and CD8+ blood T cells by week 6 at 0.1 to 3.0 mg/kg.

Sequencing used immunoSEQ multiplex PCR; TCRdb keeps in-frame clones, though not all of them. The sample has tens of thousands of clones, roughly 87% seen once; the top ten hold 16%. Here the sequenced sample was CD4+ or CD8+ T cells sorted from blood, taken in a trial of the OX40 agonist ivuxolimab. The chain joins TRBV5-1 to TRBJ2-4; D might be TRBD2 (6 bases). The receptor was isolated from an adult with an advanced solid tumor such as melanoma, head and neck, liver or kidney cancer. The CDR3 spells CASSFFSTPSTSRTLAKNIQYF. Written as DNA, the CDR3 is TGCGCCAGCAGCTTCTTCTCCACCCCGTCCACTAGCAGGACCTTAGCCAAAAACATTCAGTACTTC.